Shown below are 20 T cell receptor beta chains from a single sample sequenced in a study of cytomegalovirus exposure and HLA in healthy donors. A multiplex PCR was run with 60 Vbeta primers and 13 Jbeta primers. Sequenced by immunoSEQ multiplex PCR; TCRdb stores in-frame clones only, minus some. This table has about 95,000 clones, about three quarters appearing once. The sequenced sample consisted of PBMCs. The receptor set was obtained from a woman aged 45-59 years in good health and CMV-seropositive.

In this sample, this clone turned up a few times. The chain is built from TRBV27 and TRBJ2-3, with a weak D call TRBD2 (6 bases). Trimming cost V 2 bases and J 6 bases, with 15 bases left between them. The CDR3 length is 15 residues. Germline values: CDR1 MNHEY, CDR2 SMNVEV (reference sequence). The CDR3 loop is CASSLGLTPRDTQYF. CDR3 nucleotide sequence: TGTGCCAGCAGTTTAGGACTAACCCCTCGGGATACGCAGTATTTT.

The chain combines TRBV6-1 with TRBJ2-7; TRBD1 agrees at 7 bases. Germline V gene lookup returns CDR1 MNHNS and CDR2 SASEGT. The CDR3 has 13 amino acids. Germline trimming cut 6 bases from V and 6 bases from J; bases unmatched to any gene: 8. The CDR3 nucleotides read TGTGCCAGCAGGCGACAGGGAAGCCCCGAGCAGTACTTC. This sequence encodes CASRRQGSPEQYF.

The CDR3: CASKEGNTDTQYF. CDR3 sequence (DNA): TGTGCCAGCAAGGAGGGGAACACAGATACGCAGTATTTT. The V call is TRBV2, the J call TRBJ2-3, with D maybe TRBD2 (6 bases). Germline V lookup: CDR1 SNHLY, CDR2 FYNNEI. The CDR3 runs to 13 residues. Trimming shortened V by 7 bases and J by 2 bases, and 10 bases separated the two germline ends.

V gene TRBV5-1 combines with J gene TRBJ2-1; 8 bases agree with TRBD1. Per the germline V gene, CDR1 is SGHRS and CDR2 is YFSETQ. The CDR3 runs 15 residues. J was trimmed by 6 bases and V by 2 bases; bases with no gene match: 7. Here the CDR3 reads CASSFGVQGANEQFF. The CDR3 DNA is TGCGCCAGCAGCTTTGGAGTCCAGGGGGCCAATGAGCAGTTCTTC.

The rearrangement links TRBV28 to TRBJ2-3; 7 bases are shared with TRBD2. Germline CDR1 is MDHEN and CDR2 is SYDVKM. With V trimmed by 8 bases and J by 4 bases, 9 bases remained unmatched. The CDR3 length is 14 residues. The CDR3 coding sequence is TGTGCCAGCGGCTTAGCGGGTGGAGCAGATACGCAGTATTTT. Its protein is CASGLAGGADTQYF.

The CDR3 region is CASSLGLAGGPSYEQYF. The CDR3 nucleotides read TGCGCCAGCAGCTTGGGGTTAGCGGGAGGGCCTAGTTACGAGCAGTACTTC. This chain uses TRBV5-1 with TRBJ2-7, with TRBD2 matching over 11 bases. From germline, CDR1 is SGHRS and CDR2 YFSETQ. CDR3 length: 17 residues. The V segment lost 0 bases and the J segment 4 bases; nucleotides outside the gene matches: 9.

This clone was detected once. This chain connects TRBV9 to TRBJ2-2, with D possibly being TRBD2 (6 bases). The ends were cut back, 2 bases at V and 4 bases at J, with 18 bases in the middle. Per the germline V gene, CDR1 is SGDLS and CDR2 is YYNGEE. This CDR3 is 17 amino acids long. This CDR3 reads CASSVSGGRMLTGELFF. In DNA, the CDR3 is TGTGCCAGCAGCGTCAGTGGGGGGAGGATGCTCACCGGGGAGCTGTTTTTT.

J is TRBJ2-7 and V is TRBV6-1; D gene ambiguous. V was shortened by 2 bases and J by 5 bases, with 10 bases between the two germline ends. The germline V gene has CDR1 MNHNS and CDR2 SASEGT. The CDR3 has 13 amino acids. CDR3 sequence (DNA): TGTGCCAGCAGTGAATCCTCGGCGGACGAGCAGTACTTC. This sequence encodes CASSESSADEQYF.

The chain carries TRBV12-5 and TRBJ1-2, with 8 nucleotides matching TRBD1. Trimming took 2 bases from V and 6 from J; bases not matched to a gene: 8. Germline V gives CDR1 LGHNT, CDR2 FRNRAP. There are 15 residues in the CDR3. The CDR3 loop reads CASGLSLDRVDGYTF. In DNA, the CDR3 is TGTGCTAGTGGTTTGTCCCTGGACAGGGTAGATGGCTACACCTTC.

The chain carries TRBV10-1 and TRBJ1-5; D not certain. The CDR3 totals 17 residues. Per germline, CDR1 WNHNN and CDR2 SYGVQD (reference sequence). Deletions cut 3 bases from V and 1 base from J, with 16 bases between. The CDR3 is CASSDWYLTLSNQPQHF. DNA for the CDR3: TGCGCCAGCAGTGATTGGTACCTCACGCTAAGCAATCAGCCCCAGCATTTT.

The rearrangement joins TRBV5-5 to TRBJ1-6; maybe TRBD1 (6 bases). The V end was cut by 0 bases, the J end by 5 bases, with 15 bases between. The CDR3 consists of 17 residues. The germline V gene has CDR1 SGHKS and CDR2 YYEKEE (reference sequence). The CDR3 nucleotides are TGTGCCAGCAGCTTGGAAGTACAGGGAGGGAATAATTCACCCCTCCACTTT. It encodes CASSLEVQGGNNSPLHF.

V gene TRBV5-5 combines with J gene TRBJ2-7; 7 bases agree with TRBD2. J lost 6 bases, V lost 4 bases, and 10 bases had no gene match. Germline V lookup: CDR1 SGHKS, CDR2 YYEKEE (reference sequence). The CDR3 is 14 amino acids. This CDR3 is CASSPRWEGGEQYF. The CDR3 DNA sequence: TGTGCCAGCAGCCCTCGATGGGAGGGCGGCGAGCAGTACTTC.

This clone has more than one count but fewer than ten. The V and J genes are TRBV10-2 and TRBJ2-7, with TRBD2 matching over 8 bases. Per the germline V gene, CDR1 is WSHSY and CDR2 is SAAADI. This CDR3 has 15 amino acids. The V and J ends lost 2 bases and 5 bases, in that order; junction bases with no gene match: 8. This chain's CDR3 is CASSERSGSVNEQYF. In DNA, the CDR3 is TGCGCCAGCAGTGAGAGGAGCGGGAGCGTCAACGAGCAGTACTTC.

The chain uses TRBV19 and TRBJ1-2, with TRBD1 as a possible D gene (5 bases). Germline-derived CDR1 and CDR2 are LNHDA and SQIVND (reference sequence). The CDR3 totals 14 residues. Trimming took off 9 bases at V and 0 bases at J, with 14 bases between the two ends. The CDR3 coding sequence is TGTGCCAGCTTGGGGGGTTCGGCTAACTATGGCTACACCTTC. Encoded protein: CASLGGSANYGYTF.

CDR3 region: CSVEEDRYDEQFF. The CDR3 bases are TGCAGCGTTGAGGAGGACAGGTACGACGAGCAGTTCTTC. This sequence joins TRBV29-1 and TRBJ2-1; 7 bases are shared with TRBD1. V trimming: 3 bases; J trimming: 10 bases; junction bases outside the gene matches: 9. Germline V gives CDR1 SQVTM, CDR2 ANQGSEA. The CDR3 loop spans 13 amino acids.

This clone was picked up a small number of times. The V call is TRBV9, the J call TRBJ1-3; TRBD1 agrees at 7 bases. V shed 6 bases and J 7 bases; nucleotides not matched to a gene: 7. CDR1 SGDLS and CDR2 YYNGEE come from the germline V gene. The CDR3 is 13 amino acids. CDR3 in DNA: TGTGCCAGCAACACAGGGGATCCCAACACCATATATTTT. As protein: CASNTGDPNTIYF.

V usage is TRBV6-1 and J usage is TRBJ1-2; D call uncertain. Looked up from germline, CDR1 is MNHNS and CDR2 is SASEGT. This CDR3 has 15 residues. Trimming took off 2 bases at V and 4 bases at J, with 14 bases between the two ends. The CDR3 bases are TGTGCCAGCAGTGAATTGGCACAGTTGATCTATGGCTACACCTTC. Translating it yields CASSELAQLIYGYTF.

This clone was counted a few times. This chain links TRBV10-3 with TRBJ2-6; 9 nucleotides agree with TRBD1. V gave up 1 base and J gave up 1 base; unmatched junction bases: 5. The CDR3 is 18 amino acids. Germline V gene lookup returns CDR1 ENHRY and CDR2 SYGVKD. CDR3 nucleotides: TGTGCCATCAGTGAGTGGGCCGGGACAGGGTCTGGGGCCAACGTCCTGACTTTC. Its translation is CAISEWAGTGSGANVLTF.

J is TRBJ2-7 and V is TRBV4-2, with 12 bases fitting TRBD2. The J segment lost 3 bases and the V segment lost 1 base, leaving 10 bases of the junction unmatched. The germline CDR1 and CDR2 sequences are LGHNA and YNFKEQ. This CDR3 comprises 18 residues. In DNA, the CDR3 is TGTGCCAGCAGCCAAGGCCTAGCGGGGGGGGAGTTCTTCTACGAGCAGTACTTC. The encoded protein is CASSQGLAGGEFFYEQYF.

In the case of this clone: A read error may produce the germline difference seen at one junction end. V and J are TRBV7-9 and TRBJ2-1; D not resolved. Germline CDR1 is SEHNR and CDR2 is FQNEAQ (reference sequence). The CDR3 runs to 12 residues. This CDR3 reads CSSSLGVLEQFF. CDR3 coding DNA: TGTTCCAGCAGCTTAGGTGTCCTCGAGCAGTTCTTC.